Following are 2 T cell receptor beta chains from one sample sequenced in a study of graft-versus-host responses after intestinal transplantation. Profiling relied on immunoSEQ multiplex PCR, and the TCRdb table lists in-frame clones only, not all of them. The table has more than 65,000 clones, around 82% seen once; the top ten hold 0.35% to 0.5%. Antigens for these TCRs are unknown. The sample in question was unstimulated CD4+ T cells sorted from spleen or lymph node cells, obtained before transplant. These receptors all come from a human donor who was the organ donor for an intestinal transplant.

The rearrangement joins TRBV27 to TRBJ1-6; 7 positions agree with TRBD1. The CDR3 has 15 residues. V trimming: 5 bases; J trimming: 9 bases; junction bases outside the gene matches: 10. The germline V gene has CDR1 MNHEY and CDR2 SMNVEV (reference sequence). The CDR3 coding sequence is TGTGCCAGCAGTATCGACAGGGTTACTGGTTCACCCCTCCACTTT. It codes for CASSIDRVTGSPLHF.

This rearrangement joins TRBV19 to TRBJ2-2, with 8 bases lining up with TRBD1. CDR1 is LNHDA and CDR2 is SQIVND in the germline V gene (reference sequence). The J segment lost 5 bases and the V segment lost 1 base, leaving 6 bases of the junction unmatched. CDR3 size: 16 residues. This CDR3 is CASSIGRTGKTGELFF. In DNA, the CDR3 is TGTGCCAGTAGTATAGGGAGGACAGGGAAGACCGGGGAGCTGTTTTTT.